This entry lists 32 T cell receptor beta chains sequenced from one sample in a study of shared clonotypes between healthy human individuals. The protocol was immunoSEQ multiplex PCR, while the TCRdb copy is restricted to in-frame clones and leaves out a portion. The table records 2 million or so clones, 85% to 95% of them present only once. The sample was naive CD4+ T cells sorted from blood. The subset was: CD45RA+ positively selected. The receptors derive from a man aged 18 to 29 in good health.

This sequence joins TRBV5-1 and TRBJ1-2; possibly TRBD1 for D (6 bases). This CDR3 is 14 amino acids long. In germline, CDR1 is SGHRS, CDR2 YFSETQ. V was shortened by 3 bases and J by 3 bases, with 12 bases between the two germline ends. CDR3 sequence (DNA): TGCGCCAGCAGCTCTAACAGGGAGGACTATGGCTACACCTTC. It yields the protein CASSSNREDYGYTF.

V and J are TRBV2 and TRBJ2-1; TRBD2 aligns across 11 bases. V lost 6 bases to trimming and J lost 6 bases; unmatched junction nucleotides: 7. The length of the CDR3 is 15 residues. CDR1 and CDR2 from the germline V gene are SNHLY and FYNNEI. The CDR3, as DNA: TGTGCCAGCAGCGCTCTAGCGGGAGGCTCCAATGAGCAGTTCTTC. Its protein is CASSALAGGSNEQFF. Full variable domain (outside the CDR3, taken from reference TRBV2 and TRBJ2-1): EPEVTQTPSHQVTQMGQEVILRCVPISNHLYFYWYRQILGQKVEFLVSFYNNEISEKSEIFDDQFSVERPDGSNFTLKIRSTKLEDSAMYFCASSALAGGSNEQFFGPGTRLTVL.

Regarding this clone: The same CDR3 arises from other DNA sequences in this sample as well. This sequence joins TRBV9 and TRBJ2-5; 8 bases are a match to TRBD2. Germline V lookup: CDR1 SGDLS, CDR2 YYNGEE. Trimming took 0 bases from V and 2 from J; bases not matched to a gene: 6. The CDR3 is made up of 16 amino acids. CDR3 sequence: CASSVGTSGVQETQYF. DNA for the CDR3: TGTGCCAGCAGCGTAGGTACTAGCGGCGTACAAGAGACCCAGTACTTC. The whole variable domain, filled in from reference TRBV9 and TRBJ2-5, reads DSGVTQTPKHLITATGQRVTLRCSPRSGDLSVYWYQQSLDQGLQFLIQYYNGEERAKGNILERFSAQQFPDLHSELNLSSLELGDSALYFCASSVGTSGVQETQYFGPGTRLLVL.

In nucleotides, the CDR3 is TGCGCCAGCAAAGGGACAGGGGAAGTCAGGGAGACCCAGTACTTC. As protein: CASKGTGEVRETQYF. The rearrangement links TRBV10-2 to TRBJ2-5, with 10 bases lining up with TRBD1. Germline CDR1 reads WSHSY; CDR2 reads SAAADI. Trimming removed 7 bases from V and 5 bases from J; junction bases left unmatched: 10. The CDR3 runs to 15 residues.

The CDR3 sequence: CASSKALWRESDTQYF. The CDR3 region has the DNA TGTGCCAGCAGCAAAGCGCTTTGGCGGGAATCAGATACGCAGTATTTT. The V gene is TRBV21-1, the J gene TRBJ2-3; the D call of TRBD2 is as the table states it, not checked on the DNA. TRBV21-1 is designated a pseudogene. This CDR3 is built from 16 residues.

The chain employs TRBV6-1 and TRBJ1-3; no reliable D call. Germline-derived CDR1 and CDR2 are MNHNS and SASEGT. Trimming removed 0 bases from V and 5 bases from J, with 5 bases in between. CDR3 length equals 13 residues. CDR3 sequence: CASSEARRNTIYF. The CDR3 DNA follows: TGTGCCAGCAGTGAAGCGAGACGAAACACCATATATTTT.

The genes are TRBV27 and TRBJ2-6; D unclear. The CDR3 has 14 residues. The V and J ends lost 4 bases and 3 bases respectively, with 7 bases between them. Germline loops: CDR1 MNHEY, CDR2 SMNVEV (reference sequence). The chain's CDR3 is CASSSSGGANVLTF. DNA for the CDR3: TGTGCCAGCAGTTCCTCTGGTGGGGCCAACGTCCTGACTTTC.

CDR3 protein: CASSPSTSLLGGELFF. The CDR3 region has the DNA TGTGCCAGCAGCCCCTCGACTAGCCTGTTGGGCGGGGAGCTGTTTTTT. The rearrangement links TRBV7-3 to TRBJ2-2, with 7 bases that match TRBD2. The CDR3 is made up of 16 amino acids. V shed 5 bases and J 7 bases; nucleotides not matched to a gene: 13. Germline V lookup: CDR1 SGHTA, CDR2 FQGTGA.

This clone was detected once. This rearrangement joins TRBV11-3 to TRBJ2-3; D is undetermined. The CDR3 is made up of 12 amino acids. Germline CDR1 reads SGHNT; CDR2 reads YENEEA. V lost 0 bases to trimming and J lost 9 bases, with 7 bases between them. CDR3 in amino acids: CASSLDGVTQYF. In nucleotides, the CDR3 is TGTGCCAGCAGCTTAGATGGGGTAACGCAGTATTTT.

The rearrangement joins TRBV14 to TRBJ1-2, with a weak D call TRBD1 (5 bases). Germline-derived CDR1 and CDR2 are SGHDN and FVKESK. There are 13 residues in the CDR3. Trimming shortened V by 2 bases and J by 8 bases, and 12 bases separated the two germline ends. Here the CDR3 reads CASSQRPGTGYTF. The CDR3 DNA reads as TGTGCCAGCAGCCAACGTCCAGGGACGGGCTACACCTTC.

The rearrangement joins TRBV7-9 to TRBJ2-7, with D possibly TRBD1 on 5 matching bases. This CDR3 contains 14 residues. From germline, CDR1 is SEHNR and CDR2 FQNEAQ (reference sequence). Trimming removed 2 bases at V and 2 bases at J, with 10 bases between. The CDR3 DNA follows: TGTGCCAGCAGCTTATCAGGGTTTACCTACGAGCAGTACTTC. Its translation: CASSLSGFTYEQYF.

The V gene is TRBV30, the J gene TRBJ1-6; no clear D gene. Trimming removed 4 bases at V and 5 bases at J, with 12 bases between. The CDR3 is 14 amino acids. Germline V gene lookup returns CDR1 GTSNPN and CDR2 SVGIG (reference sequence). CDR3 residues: CAWTRGRNNSPLHF. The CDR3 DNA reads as TGTGCCTGGACCCGCGGACGGAATAATTCACCCCTCCACTTT.

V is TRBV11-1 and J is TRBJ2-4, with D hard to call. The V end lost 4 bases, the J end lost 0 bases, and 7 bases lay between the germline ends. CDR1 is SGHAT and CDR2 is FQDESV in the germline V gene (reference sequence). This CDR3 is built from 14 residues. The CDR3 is CASSSGVAKNIQYF. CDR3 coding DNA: TGTGCCAGCAGCTCTGGGGTAGCCAAAAACATTCAGTACTTC.

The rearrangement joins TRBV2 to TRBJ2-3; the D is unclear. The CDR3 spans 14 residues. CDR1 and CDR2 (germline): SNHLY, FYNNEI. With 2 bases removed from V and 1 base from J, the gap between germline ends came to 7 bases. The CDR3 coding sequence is TGTGCCAGCAGTGAATCGGGCCGCACAGATACGCAGTATTTT. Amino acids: CASSESGRTDTQYF.

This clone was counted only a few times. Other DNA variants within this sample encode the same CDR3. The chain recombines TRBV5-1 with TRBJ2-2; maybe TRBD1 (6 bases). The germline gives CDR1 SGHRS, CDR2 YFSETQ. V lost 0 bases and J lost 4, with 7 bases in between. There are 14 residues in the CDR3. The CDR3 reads CASSLDRVTGELFF. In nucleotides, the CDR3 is TGCGCCAGCAGCTTGGACAGGGTCACCGGGGAGCTGTTTTTT.

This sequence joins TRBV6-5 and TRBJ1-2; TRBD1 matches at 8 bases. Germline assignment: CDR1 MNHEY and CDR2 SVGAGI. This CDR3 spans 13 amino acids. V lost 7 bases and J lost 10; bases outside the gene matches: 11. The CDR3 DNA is TGTGCCAGCACCACTACAGGGGGAAAGGACTACACCTTC. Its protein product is CASTTTGGKDYTF.

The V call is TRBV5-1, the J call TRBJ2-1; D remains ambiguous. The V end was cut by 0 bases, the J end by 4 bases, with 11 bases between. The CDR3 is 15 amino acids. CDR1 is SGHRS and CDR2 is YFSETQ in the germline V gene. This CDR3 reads CASSLEGGEYNEQFF. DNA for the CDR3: TGCGCCAGCAGCTTGGAGGGCGGAGAATACAATGAGCAGTTCTTC.

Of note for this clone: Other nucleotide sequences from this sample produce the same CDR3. The CDR3 region has the DNA TGTGCCAGCAGTTACTGGGGGGGCTACGAGCAGTACTTC. Translating it yields CASSYWGGYEQYF. V and J are TRBV6-5 and TRBJ2-7, with 7 nucleotides matching TRBD2. CDR3 length: 13 amino acids. V was clipped by 1 base and J by 3 bases; unmatched bases: 0. The V gene's germline CDR1 is MNHEY and CDR2 SVGAGI.

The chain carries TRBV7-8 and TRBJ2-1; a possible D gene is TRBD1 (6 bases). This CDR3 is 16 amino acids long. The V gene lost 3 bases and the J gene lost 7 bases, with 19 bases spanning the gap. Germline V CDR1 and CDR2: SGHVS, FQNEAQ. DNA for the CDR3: TGTGCCAGCAGCTTGGACAGCGTGCCGTTTGATAATGAGCAGTTCTTC. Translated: CASSLDSVPFDNEQFF.

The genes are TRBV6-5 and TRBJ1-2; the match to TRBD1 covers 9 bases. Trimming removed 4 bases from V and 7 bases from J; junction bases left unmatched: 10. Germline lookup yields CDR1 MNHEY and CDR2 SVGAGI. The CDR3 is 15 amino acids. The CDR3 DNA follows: TGTGCCAGCAGTTTAACCGGGACAGGGAGGGCTGGCTACACCTTC. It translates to CASSLTGTGRAGYTF.

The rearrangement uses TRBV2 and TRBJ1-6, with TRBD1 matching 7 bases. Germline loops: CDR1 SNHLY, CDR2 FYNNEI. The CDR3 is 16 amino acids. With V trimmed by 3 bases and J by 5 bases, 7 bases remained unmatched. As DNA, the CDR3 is TGTGCCAGCAGTGAGGTACAGGGGTTCGATAATTCACCCCTCCACTTT. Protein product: CASSEVQGFDNSPLHF.

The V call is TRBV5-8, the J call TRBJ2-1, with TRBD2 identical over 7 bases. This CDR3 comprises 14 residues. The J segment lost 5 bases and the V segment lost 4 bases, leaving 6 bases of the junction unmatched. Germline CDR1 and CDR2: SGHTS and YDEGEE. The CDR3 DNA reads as TGTGCCAGCAGCCGCAGCGGGACGAACAATGAGCAGTTCTTC. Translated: CASSRSGTNNEQFF.

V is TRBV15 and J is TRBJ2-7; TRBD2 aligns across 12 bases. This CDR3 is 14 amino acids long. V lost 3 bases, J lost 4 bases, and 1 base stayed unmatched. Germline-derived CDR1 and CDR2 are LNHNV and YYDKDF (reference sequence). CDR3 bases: TGTGCCACCAGCAGGACTAGCGGGAGTTACGAGCAGTACTTC. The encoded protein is CATSRTSGSYEQYF.

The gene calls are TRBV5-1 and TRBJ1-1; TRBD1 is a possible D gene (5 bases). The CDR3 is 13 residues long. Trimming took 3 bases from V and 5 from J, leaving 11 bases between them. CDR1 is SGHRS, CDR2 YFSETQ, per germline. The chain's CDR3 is CASSWAGRTEAFF. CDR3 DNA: TGCGCCAGCAGCTGGGCGGGGCGGACTGAAGCTTTCTTT.

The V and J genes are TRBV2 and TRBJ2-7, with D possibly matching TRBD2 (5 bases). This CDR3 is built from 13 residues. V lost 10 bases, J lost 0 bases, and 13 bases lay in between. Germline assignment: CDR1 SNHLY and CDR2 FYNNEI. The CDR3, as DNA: TGTGCCATCAGAGGGCCTAACTCCTACGAGCAGTACTTC. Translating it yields CAIRGPNSYEQYF.

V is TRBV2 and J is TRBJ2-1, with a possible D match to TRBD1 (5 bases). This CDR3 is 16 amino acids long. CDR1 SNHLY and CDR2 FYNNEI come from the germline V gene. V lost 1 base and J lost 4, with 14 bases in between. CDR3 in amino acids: CASSEGVGTGYNEQFF. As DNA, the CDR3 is TGTGCCAGCAGTGAAGGGGTAGGTACAGGATACAATGAGCAGTTCTTC.

The CDR3 DNA reads TGTGCCAGCGTGGGGGGCAGAGGAACTGAAGCTTTCTTT. It yields the protein CASVGGRGTEAFF. The chain carries TRBV6-5 and TRBJ1-1, with D possibly TRBD1 on 6 matching bases. Germline assignment: CDR1 MNHEY and CDR2 SVGAGI. CDR3 length: 13 amino acids. Trimming took off 8 bases at V and 5 bases at J, with 15 bases between the two ends.

CDR3 protein: CASTLGQAVDTIYF. The CDR3 region has the DNA TGTGCCAGTACTCTGGGACAGGCTGTGGACACCATATATTTT. The chain employs TRBV19 and TRBJ1-3; TRBD1 aligns across 8 bases. Germline loops: CDR1 LNHDA, CDR2 SQIVND (reference sequence). This CDR3 is 14 amino acids long. V dropped 7 bases and J dropped 8; count of bases not matched to a gene: 10.

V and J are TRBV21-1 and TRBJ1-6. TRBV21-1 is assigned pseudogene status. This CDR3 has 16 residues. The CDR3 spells CASSKARGKDNSPLHF. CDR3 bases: TGTGCCAGCAGCAAAGCCAGAGGGAAGGATAATTCACCCCTCCACTTT.

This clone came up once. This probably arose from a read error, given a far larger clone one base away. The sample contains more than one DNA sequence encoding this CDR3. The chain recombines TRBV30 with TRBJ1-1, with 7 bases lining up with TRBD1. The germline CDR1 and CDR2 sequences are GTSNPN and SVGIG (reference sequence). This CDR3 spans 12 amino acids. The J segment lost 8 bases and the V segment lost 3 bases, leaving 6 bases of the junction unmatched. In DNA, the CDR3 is TGTGCCTGGAGCCCACAGGGGACCGAAGCTTTCTTT. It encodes CAWSPQGTEAFF. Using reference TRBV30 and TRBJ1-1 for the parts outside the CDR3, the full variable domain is SQTIHQWPATLVQPVGSPLSLECTVEGTSNPNLYWYRQAAGRGLQLLFYSVGIGQISSEVPQNLSASRPQDRQFILSSKKLLLSDSGFYLCAWSPQGTEAFFGQGTRLTVV.

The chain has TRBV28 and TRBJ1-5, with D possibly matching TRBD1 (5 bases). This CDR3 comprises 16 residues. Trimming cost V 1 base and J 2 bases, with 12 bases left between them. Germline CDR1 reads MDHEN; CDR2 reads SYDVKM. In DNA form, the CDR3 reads TGTGCCAGCAGTTTATCATTAGGGGTTGGCAATCAGCCCCAGCATTTT. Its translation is CASSLSLGVGNQPQHF.

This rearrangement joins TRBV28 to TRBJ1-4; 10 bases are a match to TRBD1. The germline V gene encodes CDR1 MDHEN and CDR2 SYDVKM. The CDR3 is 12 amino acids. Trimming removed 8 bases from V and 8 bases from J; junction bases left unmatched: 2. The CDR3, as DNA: TGTGCCAGCGGACAGGGGGGAGAAAAACTGTTTTTT. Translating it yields CASGQGGEKLFF.